Listed below are T cell receptor beta chains from one sample, sequenced in a study of T cell changes during pregnancy in multiple sclerosis. The table came from immunoSEQ multiplex PCR; TCRdb's copy has only in-frame clones and leaves some out. The sample consists of some 11,000 clones, 86% of them appearing once. The sample here was CD8+ T cells from peripheral blood mononuclear cells, taken in the second trimester of pregnancy. Receptor source: a female donor in good health, enrolled as a control in a pregnancy study. Both conserved end residues are part of each CDR3. The D gene is left open where the match is weak. A clone size is listed for some rows: how often the clone was seen (once, few, many), or a class if it is expanded.

abundance,j_gene,v_gene,d_gene,CDR3aa,CDR3nt
-,TRBJ2-7,TRBV9,-,CASSAGMLTRLLSYEQYF,TGTGCCAGCAGCGCGGGTATGCTAACAAGGCTCCTCTCCTACGAGCAGTACTTC
-,TRBJ1-3,TRBV19,-,CASSIAIGAGNTIYF,TGTGCCAGTAGTATAGCCATAGGGGCTGGAAACACCATATATTTT
-,TRBJ2-7,TRBV4-1,TRBD1,CASSSGTGVYEQYF,TGCGCCAGCAGCTCGGGGACAGGGGTGTACGAGCAGTACTTC
-,TRBJ1-1,TRBV6-1,-,CASSDEDGDGTEAFF,TGTGCCAGCAGCGACGAGGACGGGGATGGCACTGAAGCTTTCTTT
-,TRBJ2-7,TRBV7-9,-,CASSPRPPSYEQYF,TGTGCCAGCAGCCCGCGCCCGCCCTCCTACGAGCAGTACTTC
once,TRBJ2-1,TRBV19,TRBD1,CASTIATGARNEQFF,TGTGCCAGTACCATAGCCACAGGGGCGCGCAATGAGCAGTTCTTC
few,TRBJ1-2,TRBV29-1,-,CSVAGGDWGYTF,TGCAGCGTTGCTGGGGGCGACTGGGGCTACACCTTC
-,TRBJ2-1,TRBV6-6,-,CASSYQLERKFF,TGTGCCAGCAGTTACCAGTTGGAGAGAAAGTTCTTC
-,TRBJ2-3,TRBV9,TRBD1,CASSAEGGRTDTQYF,TGTGCCAGCAGCGCCGAAGGGGGCCGGACAGATACGCAGTATTTT
-,TRBJ2-2,TRBV10-3,-,CAISGAQGTTGELFF,TGTGCCATCAGTGGGGCGCAGGGGACCACCGGGGAGCTGTTTTTT
-,TRBJ2-7,TRBV13,TRBD2,CASSSSGRMYEQYF,TGTGCCAGCAGCTCTAGCGGGAGAATGTACGAGCAGTACTTC
-,TRBJ2-3,TRBV5-4,TRBD2,CASSFYLAAFTDTQYF,TGTGCCAGCAGCTTTTATCTAGCGGCGTTCACAGATACGCAGTATTTT
-,TRBJ2-2,TRBV5-6,TRBD2,CASSLADSGGPGELFF,TGTGCCAGCAGCTTGGCCGATAGCGGGGGGCCCGGGGAGCTGTTTTTT